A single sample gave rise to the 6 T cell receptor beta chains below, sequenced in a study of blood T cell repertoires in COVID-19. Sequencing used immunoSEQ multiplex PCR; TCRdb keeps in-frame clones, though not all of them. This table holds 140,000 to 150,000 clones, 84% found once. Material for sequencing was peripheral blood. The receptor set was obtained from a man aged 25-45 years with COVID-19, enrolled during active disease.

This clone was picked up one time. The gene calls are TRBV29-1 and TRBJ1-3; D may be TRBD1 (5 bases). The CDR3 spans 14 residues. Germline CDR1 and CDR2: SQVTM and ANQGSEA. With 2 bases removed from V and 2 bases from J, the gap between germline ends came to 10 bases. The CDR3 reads CSVETGRAGNTIYF. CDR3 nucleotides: TGCAGCGTTGAAACGGGCAGGGCTGGAAACACCATATATTTT.

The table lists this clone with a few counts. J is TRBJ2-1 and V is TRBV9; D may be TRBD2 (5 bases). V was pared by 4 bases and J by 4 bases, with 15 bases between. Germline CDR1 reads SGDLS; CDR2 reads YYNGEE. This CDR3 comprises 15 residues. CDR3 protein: CASSPREGSYNEQFF. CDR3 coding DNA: TGTGCCAGCAGCCCTCGAGAAGGGAGTTACAATGAGCAGTTCTTC.

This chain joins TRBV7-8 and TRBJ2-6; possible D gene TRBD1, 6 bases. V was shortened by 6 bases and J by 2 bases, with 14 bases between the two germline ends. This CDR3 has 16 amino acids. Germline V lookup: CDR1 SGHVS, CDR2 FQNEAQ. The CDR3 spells CASRGQGNPGANVLTF. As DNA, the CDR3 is TGTGCCAGCAGAGGGCAGGGGAATCCTGGGGCCAACGTCCTGACTTTC.

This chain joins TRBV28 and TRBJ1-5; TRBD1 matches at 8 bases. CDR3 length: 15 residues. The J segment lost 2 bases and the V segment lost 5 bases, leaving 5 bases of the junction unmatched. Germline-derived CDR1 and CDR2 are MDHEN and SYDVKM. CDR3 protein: CASSSPTGGNQPQHF. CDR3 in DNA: TGTGCCAGCAGTAGCCCGACAGGGGGCAATCAGCCCCAGCATTTT.

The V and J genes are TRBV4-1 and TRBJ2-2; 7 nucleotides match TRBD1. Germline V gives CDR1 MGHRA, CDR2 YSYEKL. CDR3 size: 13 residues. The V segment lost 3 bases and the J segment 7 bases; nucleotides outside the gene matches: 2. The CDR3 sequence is CASSQTGFGELFF. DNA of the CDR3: TGCGCCAGCAGCCAGACAGGGTTCGGGGAGCTGTTTTTT.

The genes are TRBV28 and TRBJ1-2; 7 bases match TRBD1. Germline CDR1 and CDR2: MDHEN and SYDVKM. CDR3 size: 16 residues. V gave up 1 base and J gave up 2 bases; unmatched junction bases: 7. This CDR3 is CASSLLGEGGNYGYTF. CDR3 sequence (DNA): TGTGCCAGCAGTTTATTGGGGGAAGGGGGCAACTATGGCTACACCTTC.